This entry concerns a single TCR beta chain. This receptor's antigen is unknown. Nothing much larger sits one base from this clone, and base qualities are not available. The collaborating institutions used their own protocols to collect whole blood in K2EDTA tubes. For TCRbeta analysis, collaborators shipped samples as frozen whole blood, isolated PBMCs, or DNA extracted from either of those sample types. This entry comes from a study of blood T cell repertoires in COVID-19 (dated by TCRdb to 2020 to 2022). For the study in its entirety: The collaborator samples originated in the United States, Italy and Spain and spanned the acute and convalescent phases of COVID-19. The material from the prospective study consisted of cDNA or gDNA derived from T cells, B-cell-depleted T cells, or PBMCs. Samples came from the ongoing ImmuneRACE study (first 160 participants) plus 1,254 subjects from 6 global collaborators. The dataset comprised deeply sampled blood TCRbeta repertoires from subjects exposed to, actively infected with, or recovered from COVID-19. Where HLA class I and class II types were available, the types were taken from metadata supplied by the sample provider, not from assay-based typing. The repertoires were made available in a free public database intended to serve as a resource for research on the immune response to SARS-CoV-2. Nearly every sample came with metadata listing a de-identified subject ID, COVID-19 status, age in years and sex.

The germline V gene specifies SGHRS as CDR1 and YFSETQ as CDR2. The CDR3 starts with the cysteine, ends with the phenylalanine, and has 13 residues. The DNA shown is the 39-base CDR3, in frame from base 1. Trimming at the junction amounts to 6 bases on V and 3 bases on J, and the germline ends lie 12 bases apart. The full study reports these points: Clinical and demographic metadata were provided uncurated, with the amount varying by source and participant.

The immunoSEQ Assay, a bias-controlled multiplex PCR, was used to amplify TCRbeta CDR3 regions from genomic DNA. Per the source publication's procedure: The number of nucleated cells in each sample was estimated from the amplification of reference gene primers within the assay. Sequence reads were collapsed and filtered to measure the absolute abundance of every unique TCRbeta CDR3 rearrangement. For each sample, productive Simpson clonality was calculated as the square root of Simpson's diversity index across productive rearrangements. TCRdb obtained this table from immuneACCESS and retained in-frame rearrangements with V and J assigned. These tables miss some clones; where compared with another copy, unresolved V genes account for less than half of the shortfall, and the remainder is unexplained. That table supplies the V and J calls and clone size; D and trimming were determined from the DNA. Counted in this sample were 310,000 or so clones; about four fifths of them appeared once. Jointly, the top ten make up 1.2% of the sample.

Sequenced material: peripheral blood. The sequence was collected from a woman aged 45-60 years with acute or convalescent COVID-19. The V gene is TRBV5-1 and the J gene is TRBJ2-5, and possibly TRBD1, on 6 matching bases. The CDR3 region reads CASTSAGEETQYF. Read as DNA, the sequence is TGCGCCAGCACTAGTGCAGGGGAAGAGACCCAGTACTTC.